The 20 T cell receptor beta chains below were found in one sample sequenced in a study of T cell responses to AZD1222 COVID-19 vaccine. Produced via immunoSEQ multiplex PCR; TCRdb's table is partial and in-frame only. The sample has some 86,000 clones, around 80% seen once. The starting material was peripheral blood, obtained on day 0 of AZD1222 vaccination. These TCRs come from an adult in good health.

The chain couples TRBV6-2 or TRBV6-3 to TRBJ1-1; D unresolved. V dropped 1 base and J dropped 0 bases, with 6 bases sitting between them. In germline, CDR1 is MNHEY, CDR2 SVGEGT. This CDR3 is 14 amino acids long. This CDR3 reads CASSYLQMNTEAFF. DNA of the CDR3: TGTGCCAGCAGTTACTTACAGATGAACACTGAAGCTTTCTTT.

This clone has only a few counts. A far larger clone is one nucleotide away, so this likely arose from a read error. V and J are TRBV5-4 and TRBJ1-6; D ambiguous. V dropped 0 bases and J dropped 0 bases, with 4 bases sitting between them. CDR3 length equals 15 residues. Germline V gene data show CDR1 as SGHNT and CDR2 as YYREEE (reference sequence). CDR3 region: CASSLGSSYNSPLHF. Written as DNA, the CDR3 is TGTGCCAGCAGCTTGGGGAGCTCCTATAATTCACCCCTCCACTTT. Filled out from reference TRBV5-4 and TRBJ1-6, the complete variable domain reads ETGVTQSPTHLIKTRGQQVTLRCSSQSGHNTVSWYQQALGQGPQFIFQYYREEENGRGNFPPRFSGLQFPNYSSELNVNALELDDSALYLCASSLGSSYNSPLHFGNGTRLTVT.

The rearrangement uses TRBV15 and TRBJ1-5; a weak D match, TRBD1 (5 bases). The CDR3 spans 15 residues. CDR1 is LNHNV, CDR2 YYDKDF, per germline (reference sequence). With 6 bases removed from V and 2 bases from J, the gap between germline ends came to 14 bases. This CDR3 is CATSTGHGGNQPQHF. CDR3 bases: TGTGCCACCAGTACGGGGCACGGCGGCAATCAGCCCCAGCATTTT.

The J gene is TRBJ2-4, the V gene TRBV6-4; 10 bases match TRBD1. J was trimmed by 6 bases and V by 0 bases; bases with no gene match: 2. CDR3 length equals 15 residues. The germline gives CDR1 MRHNA, CDR2 SNTAGT. The CDR3 is CASSDSRTGGNIQYF. The DNA of the CDR3 is TGTGCCAGCAGTGACTCGAGGACAGGGGGAAACATTCAGTACTTC.

This clone was counted once. V gene TRBV7-8 combines with J gene TRBJ2-7, with D hard to call. This CDR3 comprises 12 residues. V lost 5 bases and J lost 6, with 11 bases in between. The germline V gene encodes CDR1 SGHVS and CDR2 FQNEAQ. In nucleotides, the CDR3 is TGTGCCAGCAGCCTCGCCAGGTCCGAGCAGTACTTC. It translates to CASSLARSEQYF.

V usage is TRBV7-9 and J usage is TRBJ2-5; 7 positions match TRBD1. Germline CDR1 and CDR2: SEHNR and FQNEAQ (reference sequence). The CDR3 consists of 15 residues. The V and J ends lost 5 bases and 5 bases, in that order; junction bases with no gene match: 11. CDR3 DNA sequence: TGTGCCAGCAGCCCGGGGACAGTCCTCCCGGAGACCCAGTACTTC. Translated: CASSPGTVLPETQYF.

The V gene is TRBV6-5, the J gene TRBJ1-2, with D possibly being TRBD1 (5 bases). Trimming stripped 10 bases from V and 1 base from J, with 13 bases between. CDR1 is MNHEY, CDR2 SVGAGI, per germline. CDR3 length equals 13 residues. The CDR3 is CATFQTVNYGYTF. The CDR3 region has the DNA TGTGCCACCTTCCAGACAGTTAACTATGGCTACACCTTC.

This chain connects TRBV7-8 to TRBJ1-1, with unresolved D. Germline assignment: CDR1 SGHVS and CDR2 FQNEAQ. V dropped 2 bases and J dropped 5 bases, with 9 bases sitting between them. The CDR3 totals 13 residues. The chain's CDR3 is CASSLIPRTEAFF. In DNA form, the CDR3 reads TGTGCCAGCAGCTTAATTCCCAGAACTGAAGCTTTCTTT.

There are a few counts of this clone. The rearrangement uses TRBV25-1 and TRBJ1-6; 10 positions match TRBD1. Germline values: CDR1 MGHDK, CDR2 SYGVNS. The V segment lost 6 bases and the J segment 4 bases; nucleotides outside the gene matches: 3. The CDR3 runs to 15 residues. The DNA for the CDR3 is TGTGCCAGCAGATGGGACAGGGGATATAATTCACCCCTCCACTTT. Its translation: CASRWDRGYNSPLHF.

DNA of the CDR3: TGCGCCAGCAGCCCAAGGACAGGGCTAGCTAACTATGGCTACACCTTC. This sequence encodes CASSPRTGLANYGYTF. The V gene is TRBV5-1, the J gene TRBJ1-2, with 8 bases matching TRBD1. The CDR3 has 16 amino acids. Looked up from germline, CDR1 is SGHRS and CDR2 is YFSETQ. J gave up 0 bases and V 4 bases, and 8 bases lay outside the gene matches.

The rearrangement joins TRBV6-5 to TRBJ1-3, with a tentative D call TRBD1 (6 bases). The CDR3 is 15 residues long. Germline V gene data show CDR1 as MNHEY and CDR2 as SVGAGI. Between the trimmed V and J ends, which lost 9 bases and 4 bases, there was a span of 19 bases. CDR3 in amino acids: CASQILQGPGNTIYF. CDR3 DNA: TGTGCCAGTCAAATACTACAGGGTCCCGGAAACACCATATATTTT.

The V call is TRBV18, the J call TRBJ2-7; 8 bases match TRBD2. The CDR3 covers 15 residues. V gave up 6 bases and J gave up 1 base; unmatched junction bases: 8. The V gene's germline CDR1 is KGHSH and CDR2 LQKENI. The CDR3 region is CASSPAGLGSYEQYF. The CDR3 DNA reads TGTGCCAGCTCTCCAGCGGGACTAGGTTCCTACGAGCAGTACTTC.

The chain has TRBV2 and TRBJ1-4; D possibly corresponds to TRBD1 (5 bases). The CDR3 runs 17 residues. Germline CDR1 and CDR2: SNHLY and FYNNEI. V shed 1 base and J shed 5 bases, with 17 bases lying between them. The CDR3 loop reads CASSEGRTPGQNEKLFF. CDR3 DNA: TGTGCCAGCAGTGAAGGCCGTACACCAGGGCAGAATGAAAAACTGTTTTTT.

The chain employs TRBV19 and TRBJ1-5, with D unclear. Per the germline V gene, CDR1 is LNHDA and CDR2 is SQIVND (reference sequence). The CDR3 has 16 amino acids. Between the trimmed V and J ends, which lost 9 bases and 0 bases, there was a span of 18 bases. CDR3 amino acids: CASRAQEFYSNQPQHF. The DNA of the CDR3 is TGTGCCAGCCGCGCCCAGGAGTTTTATAGCAATCAGCCCCAGCATTTT. Variable domain in full (rest from reference TRBV19 and TRBJ1-5): DGGITQSPKYLFRKEGQNVTLSCEQNLNHDAMYWYRQDPGQGLRLIYYSQIVNDFQKGDIAEGYSVSREKKESFPLTVTSAQKNPTAFYLCASRAQEFYSNQPQHFGDGTRLSIL.

The CDR3, as DNA: TGTGCCAGCAGCGTTCCCGCCACAGGGGTAACTTCACCCCTCCACTTT. Its translation is CASSVPATGVTSPLHF. The V gene is TRBV5-6, the J gene TRBJ1-6; 7 bases align to TRBD1. The CDR3 is 16 residues long. Germline trimming cut 4 bases from V and 9 bases from J; bases unmatched to any gene: 13. Looked up from germline, CDR1 is SGHDT and CDR2 is YYEEEE.

This chain links TRBV7-8 with TRBJ1-4; a possible D gene is TRBD1 (5 bases). From germline, CDR1 is SGHVS and CDR2 FQNEAQ. Trimming shortened V by 1 base and J by 8 bases, and 17 bases separated the two germline ends. The length of the CDR3 is 16 residues. The CDR3 DNA reads TGTGCCAGCAGCTTAGGCGGCGGGGGGGATTCCGAAAAACTGTTTTTT. Protein: CASSLGGGGDSEKLFF.

The CDR3: CASSLALWTEQFF. Written as DNA, the CDR3 is TGCGCCAGCAGCTTGGCCCTGTGGACGGAGCAGTTCTTC. The gene calls are TRBV5-1 and TRBJ2-1, with D unclear. Germline values: CDR1 SGHRS, CDR2 YFSETQ. The CDR3 runs 13 residues. V lost 0 bases and J lost 10, with 11 bases in between.

V is TRBV28 and J is TRBJ2-1, with 14 bases identical to TRBD2. CDR3 length: 15 residues. The trim removed 7 bases at V and 5 bases at J, leaving 4 bases unmatched. CDR1 and CDR2 (germline): MDHEN, SYDVKM. The CDR3 DNA follows: TGTGCCAGCAAGACGACTAGCGGGGGGGACAATGAGCAGTTCTTC. Protein sequence: CASKTTSGGDNEQFF. Combining the CDR3 with reference TRBV28 and TRBJ2-1 gives the whole variable domain DVKVTQSSRYLVKRTGEKVFLECVQDMDHENMFWYRQDPGLGLRLIYFSYDVKMKEKGDIPEGYSVSREKKERFSLILESASTNQTSMYLCASKTTSGGDNEQFFGPGTRLTVL.

V usage is TRBV4-1 and J usage is TRBJ1-3; D gene unclear. The germline V and J ends were trimmed by 0 bases and 4 bases, with 10 bases remaining between them. There are 15 residues in the CDR3. Germline CDR1 and CDR2: MGHRA and YSYEKL. The CDR3: CASSQEEGAGNTIYF. CDR3 nucleotide sequence: TGCGCCAGCAGCCAAGAGGAGGGAGCAGGAAACACCATATATTTT.

This clone is a singleton in its sample. The genes are TRBV4-1 and TRBJ1-5, with D maybe TRBD1 (5 bases). This CDR3 has 15 residues. V was cut by 0 bases and J by 5 bases, with 11 bases left in between. Germline-derived CDR1 and CDR2 are MGHRA and YSYEKL. CDR3 protein: CASSQDSDRYQPQHF. The CDR3 DNA is TGCGCCAGCAGCCAAGATTCCGACAGATATCAGCCCCAGCATTTT.